Listed below are T cell receptor beta chains from one sample, sequenced in a study of early T cells in non-severe SARS-CoV-2 infection. TCRdb independently ran MiXCR on the 5' RACE reads; one entry per CDR3 protein. The sample yields some 77,000 distinct CDR3 sequences, roughly an eighth seen once. The sample in question was whole blood, obtained at baseline. Every receptor here comes from an adult who was a healthcare worker with PCR-confirmed SARS-CoV-2 infection or an uninfected control (not recorded which). The donor label of this sample is uncertain. Both conserved end residues are part of each CDR3. A D gene is named only where the DNA matches it firmly. A clone size is listed for some rows: how often the clone was seen (once, few, many), or a class if it is expanded.

V gene: TRBV7-2
D gene: .
clone size: few
J gene: TRBJ2-7
CDR3 DNA: TGTGCCAGCAGCTTCCTCCTAAGCTCCTACGAGCAGTACTTC
CDR3 protein: CASSFLLSSYEQYF

V gene: TRBV12-3/TRBV12-4
D gene: .
clone size: .
J gene: TRBJ1-2
CDR3 DNA: TGTGCCAGCAGTGCACACTGGCCTGGCTACACCTTC
CDR3 protein: CASSAHWPGYTF

V gene: TRBV4-3
D gene: .
clone size: few
J gene: TRBJ1-4
CDR3 DNA: TGCGCCAGCAGCCAAGAGCCCAGAATTAATGAAAAACTGTTTTTT
CDR3 protein: CASSQEPRINEKLFF

V gene: TRBV18
D gene: .
clone size: many
J gene: TRBJ1-3
CDR3 DNA: TGTGCCAGCTCCGAGACCGGGACTATCTCTGGAAACACCATATATTTT
CDR3 protein: CASSETGTISGNTIYF

V gene: TRBV6-2/TRBV6-3
D gene: .
clone size: many
J gene: TRBJ1-2
CDR3 DNA: TGTGCCAGCAGCTACAGGGCCATTAACTATGGCTACACCTTC
CDR3 protein: CASSYRAINYGYTF

V gene: TRBV7-9
D gene: .
clone size: .
J gene: TRBJ1-1
CDR3 DNA: TGTGCCAGCAGACCTCGAACAGCAAACACTGAAGCTTTCTTT
CDR3 protein: CASRPRTANTEAFF

V gene: TRBV2
D gene: TRBD2
clone size: few
J gene: TRBJ2-2
CDR3 DNA: TGTGCCAGCCATACCACAGGGACTAGCAGCACCGGGGAGCTGTTTTTT
CDR3 protein: CASHTTGTSSTGELFF

V gene: TRBV5-1
D gene: TRBD1
clone size: many
J gene: TRBJ2-7
CDR3 DNA: TGCGCCAGCCACTCCGGGACAGGGATTTCCTACGAGCAGTACTTC
CDR3 protein: CASHSGTGISYEQYF

V gene: TRBV6-2/TRBV6-3
D gene: TRBD2
clone size: .
J gene: TRBJ2-2
CDR3 DNA: TGTGTCAGCACCAAGAGACTAGCGGGGGGACACAGCGGGGAGCTGTTTTTT
CDR3 protein: CVSTKRLAGGHSGELFF

V gene: TRBV7-8
D gene: TRBD2
clone size: .
J gene: TRBJ2-7
CDR3 DNA: TGTGCCAGCACCCTTAGATGGACTAGCGGGAGTTGGGCCTACGAGCAGTACTTC
CDR3 protein: CASTLRWTSGSWAYEQYF

V gene: TRBV7-2
D gene: .
clone size: many
J gene: TRBJ2-3
CDR3 DNA: TGTGCCAGCAGCTTAGATGCGGGTAGCACAGATACGCAGTATTTT
CDR3 protein: CASSLDAGSTDTQYF

V gene: TRBV18
D gene: .
clone size: .
J gene: TRBJ2-1
CDR3 DNA: TGTGCCAGCTCACCATCGACGGGCCCTTCGGGGGAAAATGAGCAGTTCTTC
CDR3 protein: CASSPSTGPSGENEQFF

V gene: TRBV12-3/TRBV12-4
D gene: TRBD2
clone size: .
J gene: TRBJ2-2
CDR3 DNA: TGTGCCAGCAGGGGACTAGCGGGGGGGCGCGGCACCGGGGAGCTGTTTTTT
CDR3 protein: CASRGLAGGRGTGELFF

V gene: TRBV12-5
D gene: .
clone size: few
J gene: TRBJ1-1
CDR3 DNA: TGTGCTAGTGGTTTGGTACCGGGGAACACTGAAGCTTTCTTT
CDR3 protein: CASGLVPGNTEAFF

V gene: TRBV7-9
D gene: .
clone size: many
J gene: TRBJ2-3
CDR3 DNA: TGTGCCAGCAGCCCCGTGTCCGGCCTGGATACGCAGTATTTT
CDR3 protein: CASSPVSGLDTQYF

V gene: TRBV11-2
D gene: .
clone size: many
J gene: TRBJ2-3
CDR3 DNA: TGTGCCAGCAGCTTGGGGTTGAGCACAGATACGCAGTATTTT
CDR3 protein: CASSLGLSTDTQYF

V gene: TRBV29-1
D gene: TRBD1
clone size: many
J gene: TRBJ1-2
CDR3 DNA: TGCAGCGACCGGGACAGGGCGCGGGACTATGGCTACACCTTC
CDR3 protein: CSDRDRARDYGYTF

V gene: TRBV4-1
D gene: .
clone size: few
J gene: TRBJ2-7
CDR3 DNA: TGCGCCAGCAGCCTCGGGGCCTTCTCCTACGAGCAGTACTTC
CDR3 protein: CASSLGAFSYEQYF

V gene: TRBV4-3
D gene: TRBD2
clone size: .
J gene: TRBJ2-3
CDR3 DNA: TGCACCAGCAGCCAGCTAGCGGGGGTGAGGGGAGATACGCAGTATTTT
CDR3 protein: CTSSQLAGVRGDTQYF

V gene: TRBV29-1
D gene: TRBD2
clone size: few
J gene: TRBJ2-1
CDR3 DNA: TGCAGCGCCGCCCCCCTAGCGGCGGAGAGGTTGGGTGAGCAGTTCTTC
CDR3 protein: CSAAPLAAERLGEQFF

V gene: TRBV30
D gene: .
clone size: .
J gene: TRBJ1-4
CDR3 DNA: TGTGCCTGGAGTGTAAAGTCAGGGGCGGTTGAAAAACTGTTTTTT
CDR3 protein: CAWSVKSGAVEKLFF

V gene: TRBV12-3/TRBV12-4
D gene: TRBD2
clone size: .
J gene: TRBJ2-7
CDR3 DNA: TGTGCCAGCAGTCGTCTGATCAATAGCGGGAGGGAAGTCGAGCAGTACTTC
CDR3 protein: CASSRLINSGREVEQYF

V gene: TRBV27
D gene: .
clone size: many
J gene: TRBJ1-2
CDR3 DNA: TGTGCCAGCCCGCCGGTGCGGGGCACGAGCTACACCTTC
CDR3 protein: CASPPVRGTSYTF

V gene: TRBV29-1
D gene: TRBD1
clone size: .
J gene: TRBJ2-7
CDR3 DNA: TGCAGCGTTGAAGGGGGACAGGGGCGCTACGAGCAGTACTTC
CDR3 protein: CSVEGGQGRYEQYF

V gene: TRBV10-3
D gene: TRBD1
clone size: many
J gene: TRBJ1-6
CDR3 DNA: TGTGCCATCAGTCTGGACAGGGATGGACATAATTCACCCCTCCACTTT
CDR3 protein: CAISLDRDGHNSPLHF

V gene: TRBV7-6
D gene: TRBD2
clone size: .
J gene: TRBJ2-5
CDR3 DNA: TGTGCCAGCAGCTCCGTAGCGGGAGGAGAGACCCAGTACTTC
CDR3 protein: CASSSVAGGETQYF

V gene: TRBV12-3/TRBV12-4
D gene: .
clone size: many
J gene: TRBJ1-4
CDR3 DNA: TGTGCCAGCAGTTTGAGACAGTATAATGAAAAACTGTTTTTT
CDR3 protein: CASSLRQYNEKLFF

V gene: TRBV2
D gene: .
clone size: many
J gene: TRBJ2-5
CDR3 DNA: TGTGCCAGCAGTGATAGAGAGACCCAGTACTTC
CDR3 protein: CASSDRETQYF

V gene: TRBV27
D gene: TRBD1
clone size: few
J gene: TRBJ2-2
CDR3 DNA: TGTGCCAGCAGTTTATCGACAGGGGGTAACACCGGGGAGCTGTTTTTT
CDR3 protein: CASSLSTGGNTGELFF

V gene: TRBV7-9
D gene: .
clone size: .
J gene: TRBJ1-1
CDR3 DNA: TGTGCCAGCAGCTTAGGGGGGGCTGAAGCTTTCTTT
CDR3 protein: CASSLGGAEAFF

V gene: TRBV11-1
D gene: TRBD1
clone size: few
J gene: TRBJ1-1
CDR3 DNA: TGTGCCAGCAGCTTTTTGTCCAGGGGGGTAACTGAAGCTTTCTTT
CDR3 protein: CASSFLSRGVTEAFF

V gene: TRBV11-2
D gene: .
clone size: many
J gene: TRBJ2-4
CDR3 DNA: TGTGCCAGCACCGGGGGGCTAGCCAAAAACATTCAGTACTTC
CDR3 protein: CASTGGLAKNIQYF

V gene: TRBV10-1
D gene: TRBD1
clone size: .
J gene: TRBJ2-7
CDR3 DNA: TGCGCCAGCAGTGCGGACAGGGGTAATAAGTTCGAGCAGTACTTC
CDR3 protein: CASSADRGNKFEQYF

V gene: TRBV18
D gene: .
clone size: few
J gene: TRBJ1-6
CDR3 DNA: TGTGCCAGCTCACAACAGGGTCCGACCCATTCACCCCTCCACTTT
CDR3 protein: CASSQQGPTHSPLHF

V gene: TRBV11-2
D gene: .
clone size: few
J gene: TRBJ2-1
CDR3 DNA: TGTGCCAGCAGCTTAGGTCATAACAATGAGCAGTTCTTC
CDR3 protein: CASSLGHNNEQFF

V gene: TRBV3-1
D gene: .
clone size: many
J gene: TRBJ2-7
CDR3 DNA: TGTGCCAGCAGCCATAAGGGGTACGATTACGAGCAGTACTTC
CDR3 protein: CASSHKGYDYEQYF

V gene: TRBV19
D gene: .
clone size: few
J gene: TRBJ2-2
CDR3 DNA: TGTGCCAGTTCCGTAAGGAGGCCAGGGAGAACCGGGGAGCTGTTTTTT
CDR3 protein: CASSVRRPGRTGELFF

V gene: TRBV7-2
D gene: TRBD1
clone size: few
J gene: TRBJ2-7
CDR3 DNA: TGTGCCAGCAGCCGGACGGGACAGGCATCAATTTGGTACTTC
CDR3 protein: CASSRTGQASIWYF